The T cell receptor beta chain described here comes from a study of blood T cell repertoires in COVID-19. As for the study in general: Acute-phase and convalescent COVID-19 samples originated in the United States, Italy and Spain. PBMCs, B-cell-depleted T cells, or T cells provided the cDNA or gDNA that made up the material.

CDR3 size: 12 residues. The V end was cut by 1 base, the J end by 3 bases, with 4 bases between. CDR1 and CDR2 from the germline V gene are SEHNR and FQNEAQ (reference sequence). Study processing details: Estimation of nucleated cell counts relied on the amplification of reference gene primers. Data came from immunoSEQ multiplex PCR; TCRdb stores just in-frame clones and leaves some out. Clone size and the V and J calls come from that table; the DNA yielded D and trimming. The table records tens of thousands of clones, about 80% of them present only once. V gene TRBV7-9 combines with J gene TRBJ2-7; D uncertain. This TCR was sampled from a woman aged 55-69 years with acute or convalescent COVID-19. Input material: peripheral blood. The CDR3 DNA is TGTGCCAGCAGCTTAGATATCTACGAGCAGTACTTC. This encodes CASSLDIYEQYF.